Shown below are 3 T cell receptor beta chains from a single sample sequenced in a study of OX40 agonist ivuxolimab in advanced cancers. TCRdb's table, derived via immunoSEQ multiplex PCR, lists solely in-frame clones and lacks some. The sample shows approximately 160,000 clones, under 95% of them seen only once. The material was CD4+ or CD8+ T cells sorted from blood, obtained in a trial of the OX40 agonist ivuxolimab. The receptors originated from an adult with an advanced solid tumor such as melanoma, head and neck, liver or kidney cancer.

The J gene is TRBJ2-3, the V gene TRBV7-9; D is unclear. Germline V gene lookup returns CDR1 SEHNR and CDR2 FQNEAQ (reference sequence). V gave up 6 bases and J gave up 0 bases, with 7 bases separating them. This CDR3 region has 13 residues. In DNA, the CDR3 is TGTGCCAGCAGGATATCTAGCACAGATACGCAGTATTTT. Protein sequence: CASRISSTDTQYF. The entire variable domain, with the rest obtained from reference TRBV7-9 and TRBJ2-3, is as follows: DTGVSQNPRHKITKRGQNVTFRCDPISEHNRLYWYRQTLGQGPEFLTYFQNEAQLEKSRLLSDRFSAERPKGSFSTLEIQRTEQGDSAMYLCASRISSTDTQYFGPGTRLTVL.

The CDR3 reads CASSYSGAANTEAFF. CDR3 sequence (DNA): TGTGCCAGCAGTTACTCGGGGGCAGCGAACACTGAAGCTTTCTTT. V gene TRBV6-6 combines with J gene TRBJ1-1; D perhaps matches TRBD1 (6 bases). The CDR3 contains 15 residues. Germline CDR1 is MNHNY and CDR2 is SVGAGI (reference sequence). V lost 0 bases and J lost 1, with 9 bases in between.

DNA for the CDR3: TGTGCCATCAGTGAACAGGAGAACACTGAAGCTTTCTTT. It translates to CAISEQENTEAFF. The rearrangement links TRBV10-3 to TRBJ1-1; tentative D call: TRBD1 (5 bases). V was clipped by 3 bases and J by 1 base, with 6 bases between them. Germline V gene data show CDR1 as ENHRY and CDR2 as SYGVKD. The CDR3 extends over 13 amino acids.